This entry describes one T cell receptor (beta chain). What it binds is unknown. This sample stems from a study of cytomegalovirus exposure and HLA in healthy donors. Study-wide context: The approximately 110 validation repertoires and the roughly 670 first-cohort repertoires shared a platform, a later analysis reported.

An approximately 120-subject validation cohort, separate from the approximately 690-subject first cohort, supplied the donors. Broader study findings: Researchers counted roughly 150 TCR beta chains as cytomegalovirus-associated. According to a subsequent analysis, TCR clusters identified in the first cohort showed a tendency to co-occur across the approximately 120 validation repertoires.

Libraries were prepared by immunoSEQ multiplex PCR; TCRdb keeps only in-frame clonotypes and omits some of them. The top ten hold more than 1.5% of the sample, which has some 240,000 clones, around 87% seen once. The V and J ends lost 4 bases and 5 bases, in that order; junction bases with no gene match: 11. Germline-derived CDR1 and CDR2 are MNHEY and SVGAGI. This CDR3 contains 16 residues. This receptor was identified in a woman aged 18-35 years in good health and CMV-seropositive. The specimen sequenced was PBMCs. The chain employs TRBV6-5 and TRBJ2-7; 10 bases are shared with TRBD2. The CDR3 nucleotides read TGTGCCAGCAGTTCTTATAGCGGGGGGAAAGCGGACGAGCAGTACTTC. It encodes CASSSYSGGKADEQYF.